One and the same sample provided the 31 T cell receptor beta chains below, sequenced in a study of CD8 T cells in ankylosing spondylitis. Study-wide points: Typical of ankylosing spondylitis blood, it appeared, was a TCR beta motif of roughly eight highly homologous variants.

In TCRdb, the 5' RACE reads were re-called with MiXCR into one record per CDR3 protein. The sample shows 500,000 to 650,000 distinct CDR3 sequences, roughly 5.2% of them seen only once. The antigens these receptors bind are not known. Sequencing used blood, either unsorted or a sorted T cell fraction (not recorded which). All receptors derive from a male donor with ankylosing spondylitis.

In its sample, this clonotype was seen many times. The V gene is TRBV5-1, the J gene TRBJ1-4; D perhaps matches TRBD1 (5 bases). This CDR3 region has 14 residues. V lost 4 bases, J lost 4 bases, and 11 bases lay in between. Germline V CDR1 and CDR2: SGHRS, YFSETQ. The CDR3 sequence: CASSPGSDNEKLFF. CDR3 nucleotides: TGCGCCAGCAGCCCAGGGTCCGATAATGAAAAACTGTTTTTT.

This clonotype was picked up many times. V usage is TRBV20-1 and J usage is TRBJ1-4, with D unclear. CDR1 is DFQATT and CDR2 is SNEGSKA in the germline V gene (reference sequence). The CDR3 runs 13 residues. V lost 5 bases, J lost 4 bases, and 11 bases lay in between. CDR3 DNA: TGCAGTGCTTCTAGGGTGTTTAATGAAAAACTGTTTTTT. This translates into CSASRVFNEKLFF.

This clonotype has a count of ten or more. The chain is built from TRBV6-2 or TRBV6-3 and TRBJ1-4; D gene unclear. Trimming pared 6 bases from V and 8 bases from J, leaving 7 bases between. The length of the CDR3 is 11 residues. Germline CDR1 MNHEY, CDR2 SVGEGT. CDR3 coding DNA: TGTGCCAGCAGCATATACGAAAAACTGTTTTTT. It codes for CASSIYEKLFF.

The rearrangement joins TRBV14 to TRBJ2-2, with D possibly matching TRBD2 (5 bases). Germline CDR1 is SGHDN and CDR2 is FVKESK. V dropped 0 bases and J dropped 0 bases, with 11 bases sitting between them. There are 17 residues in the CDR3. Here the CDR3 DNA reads TGTGCCAGCAGCCAAGATACCAGCGGTCCGAACACCGGGGAGCTGTTTTTT. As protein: CASSQDTSGPNTGELFF.

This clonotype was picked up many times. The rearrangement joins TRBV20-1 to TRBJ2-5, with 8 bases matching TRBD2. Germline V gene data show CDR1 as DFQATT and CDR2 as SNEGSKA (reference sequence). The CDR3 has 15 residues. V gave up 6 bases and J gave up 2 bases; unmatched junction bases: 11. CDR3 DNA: TGCAGTGCAGCAGGACAGCGGGGGATTCAAGAGACCCAGTACTTC. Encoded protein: CSAAGQRGIQETQYF.

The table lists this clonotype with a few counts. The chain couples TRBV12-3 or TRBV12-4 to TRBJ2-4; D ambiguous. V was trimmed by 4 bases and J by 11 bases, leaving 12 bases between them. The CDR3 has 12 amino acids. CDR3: CASSWARLVQYF. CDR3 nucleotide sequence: TGTGCCAGCAGTTGGGCCCGCCTGGTTCAGTACTTC.

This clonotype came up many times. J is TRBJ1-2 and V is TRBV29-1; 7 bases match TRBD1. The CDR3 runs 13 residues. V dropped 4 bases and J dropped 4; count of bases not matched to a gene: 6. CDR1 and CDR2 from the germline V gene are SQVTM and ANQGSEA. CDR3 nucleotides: TGCAGCGTTGGGCGAAAGGGGGCCTATGGCTACACCTTC. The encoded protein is CSVGRKGAYGYTF.

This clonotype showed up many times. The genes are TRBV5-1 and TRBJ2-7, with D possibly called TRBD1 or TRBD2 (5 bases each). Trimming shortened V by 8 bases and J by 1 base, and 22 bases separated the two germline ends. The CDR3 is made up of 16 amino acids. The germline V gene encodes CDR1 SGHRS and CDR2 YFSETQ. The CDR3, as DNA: TGCGCCAGTACCGACTTTTCAGGGACGGTATCCTACGAGCAGTACTTC. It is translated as CASTDFSGTVSYEQYF.

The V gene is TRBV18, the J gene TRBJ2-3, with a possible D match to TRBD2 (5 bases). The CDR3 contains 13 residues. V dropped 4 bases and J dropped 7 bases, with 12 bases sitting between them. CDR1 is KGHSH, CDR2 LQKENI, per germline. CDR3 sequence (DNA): TGTGCCAGCTCACGTATAAAGCGGCATACGCAGTATTTT. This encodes CASSRIKRHTQYF.

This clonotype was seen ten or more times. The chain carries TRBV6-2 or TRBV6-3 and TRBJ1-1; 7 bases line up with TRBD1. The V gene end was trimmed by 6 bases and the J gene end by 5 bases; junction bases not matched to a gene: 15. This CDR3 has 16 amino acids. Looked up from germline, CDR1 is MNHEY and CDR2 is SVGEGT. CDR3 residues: CASRRPRQGGRTEAFF. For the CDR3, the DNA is TGTGCCAGCAGGCGACCCCGACAGGGAGGGAGGACTGAAGCTTTCTTT.

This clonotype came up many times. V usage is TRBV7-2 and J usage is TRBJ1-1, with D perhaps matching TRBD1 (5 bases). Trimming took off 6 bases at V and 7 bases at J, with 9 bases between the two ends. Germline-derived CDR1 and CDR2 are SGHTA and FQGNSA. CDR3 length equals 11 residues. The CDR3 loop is CASSLTVEAFF. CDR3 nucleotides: TGTGCCAGCAGTCTGACAGTTGAAGCTTTCTTT. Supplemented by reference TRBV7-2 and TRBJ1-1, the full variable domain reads GAGVSQSPSNKVTEKGKDVELRCDPISGHTALYWYRQSLGQGLEFLIYFQGNSAPDKSGLPSDRFSAERTGGSVSTLTIQRTQQEDSAVYLCASSLTVEAFFGQGTRLTVV.

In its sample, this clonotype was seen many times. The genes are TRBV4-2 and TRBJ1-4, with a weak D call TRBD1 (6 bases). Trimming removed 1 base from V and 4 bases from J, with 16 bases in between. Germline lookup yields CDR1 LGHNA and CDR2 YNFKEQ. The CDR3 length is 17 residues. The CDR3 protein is CASSQAPQDRINEKLFF. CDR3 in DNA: TGTGCCAGCAGCCAAGCCCCCCAAGACAGGATTAATGAAAAACTGTTTTTT.

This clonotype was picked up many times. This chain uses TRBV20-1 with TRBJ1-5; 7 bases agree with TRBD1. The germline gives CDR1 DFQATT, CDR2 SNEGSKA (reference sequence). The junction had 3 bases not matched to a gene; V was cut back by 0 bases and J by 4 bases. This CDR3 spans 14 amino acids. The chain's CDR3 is CSARETGVNQPQHF. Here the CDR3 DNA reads TGCAGTGCTAGAGAAACAGGGGTAAATCAGCCCCAGCATTTT.

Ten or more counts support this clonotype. CDR3 in amino acids: CASRRLAGEETQYF. The CDR3 DNA sequence: TGTGCCAGCAGGAGACTAGCGGGAGAAGAGACCCAGTACTTC. The chain has TRBV6-1 and TRBJ2-5; TRBD2 matches 12 bases. Germline V CDR1 and CDR2: MNHNS, SASEGT. V shed 6 bases, J shed 3 bases, and the junction held 2 bases outside the gene matches. This CDR3 has 14 residues.

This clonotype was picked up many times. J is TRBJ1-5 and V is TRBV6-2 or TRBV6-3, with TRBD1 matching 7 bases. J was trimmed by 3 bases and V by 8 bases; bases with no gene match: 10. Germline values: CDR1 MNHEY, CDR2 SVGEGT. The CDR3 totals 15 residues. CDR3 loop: CASETGTANNQPQHF. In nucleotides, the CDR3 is TGTGCCAGCGAGACCGGGACAGCGAACAATCAGCCCCAGCATTTT.

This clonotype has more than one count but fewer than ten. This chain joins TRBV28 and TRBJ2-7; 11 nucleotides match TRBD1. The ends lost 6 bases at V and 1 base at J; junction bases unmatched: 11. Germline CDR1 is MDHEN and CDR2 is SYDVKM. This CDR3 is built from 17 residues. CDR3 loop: CASRPPGQGVLSYEQYF. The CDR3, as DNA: TGTGCCAGCAGACCGCCGGGACAGGGGGTTCTGTCCTACGAGCAGTACTTC.

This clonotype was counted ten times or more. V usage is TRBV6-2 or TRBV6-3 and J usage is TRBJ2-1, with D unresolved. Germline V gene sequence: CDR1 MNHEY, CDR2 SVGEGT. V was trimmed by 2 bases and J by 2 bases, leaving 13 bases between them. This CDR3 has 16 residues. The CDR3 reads CASSYLGVSTYNEQFF. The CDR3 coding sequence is TGTGCCAGCAGTTACCTTGGGGTCTCAACCTACAATGAGCAGTTCTTC.

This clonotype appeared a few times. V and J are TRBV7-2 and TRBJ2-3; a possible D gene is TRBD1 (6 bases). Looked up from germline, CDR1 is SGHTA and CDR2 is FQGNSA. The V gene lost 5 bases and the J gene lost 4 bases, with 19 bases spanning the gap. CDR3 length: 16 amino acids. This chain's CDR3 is CASSRWGLQRPDTQYF. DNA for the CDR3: TGTGCCAGCAGCAGGTGGGGGCTACAGAGGCCAGATACGCAGTATTTT.

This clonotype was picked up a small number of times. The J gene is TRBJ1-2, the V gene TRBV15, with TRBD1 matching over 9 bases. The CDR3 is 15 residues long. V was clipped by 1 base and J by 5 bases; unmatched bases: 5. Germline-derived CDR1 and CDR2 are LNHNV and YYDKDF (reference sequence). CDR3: CATSRGGTGMYGYTF. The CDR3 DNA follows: TGTGCCACCAGCAGAGGTGGGACAGGGATGTATGGCTACACCTTC.

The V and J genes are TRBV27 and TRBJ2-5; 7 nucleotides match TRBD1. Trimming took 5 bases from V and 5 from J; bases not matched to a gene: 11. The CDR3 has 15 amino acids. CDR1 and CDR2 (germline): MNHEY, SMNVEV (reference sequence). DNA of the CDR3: TGTGCCAGCAGTATACAGGGGACATTGGTGGAGACCCAGTACTTC. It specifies CASSIQGTLVETQYF.

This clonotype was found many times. CDR3: CASTKQAGGTRPQTEQYF. CDR3 coding DNA: TGCGCCAGCACAAAACAGGCTGGGGGGACTAGACCTCAGACCGAGCAGTACTTC. V gene TRBV5-1 combines with J gene TRBJ2-7, with 8 bases lining up with TRBD2. With 6 bases clipped from V and 6 bases from J, the junction kept 23 bases outside the gene matches. The CDR3 covers 18 residues. Germline lookup yields CDR1 SGHRS and CDR2 YFSETQ.

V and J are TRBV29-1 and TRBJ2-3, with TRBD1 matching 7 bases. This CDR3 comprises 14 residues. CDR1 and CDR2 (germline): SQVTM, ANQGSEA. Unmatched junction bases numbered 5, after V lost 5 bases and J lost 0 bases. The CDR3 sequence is CSVLRQGSTDTQYF. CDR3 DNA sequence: TGCAGCGTTCTGAGACAGGGCAGCACAGATACGCAGTATTTT.

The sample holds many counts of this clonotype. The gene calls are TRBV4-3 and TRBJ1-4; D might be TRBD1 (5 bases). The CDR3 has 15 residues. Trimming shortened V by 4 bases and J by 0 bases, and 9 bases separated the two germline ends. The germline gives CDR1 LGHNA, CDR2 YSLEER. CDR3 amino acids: CASSRDVATNEKLFF. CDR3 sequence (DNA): TGCGCCAGCAGCCGGGACGTCGCAACTAATGAAAAACTGTTTTTT.

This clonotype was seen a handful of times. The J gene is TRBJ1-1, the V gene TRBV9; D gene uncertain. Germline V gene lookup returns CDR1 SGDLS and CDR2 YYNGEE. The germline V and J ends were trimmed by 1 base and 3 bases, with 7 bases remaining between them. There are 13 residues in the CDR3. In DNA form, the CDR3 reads TGTGCCAGCAGCGTAATAGGCGACACTGAAGCTTTCTTT. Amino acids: CASSVIGDTEAFF.

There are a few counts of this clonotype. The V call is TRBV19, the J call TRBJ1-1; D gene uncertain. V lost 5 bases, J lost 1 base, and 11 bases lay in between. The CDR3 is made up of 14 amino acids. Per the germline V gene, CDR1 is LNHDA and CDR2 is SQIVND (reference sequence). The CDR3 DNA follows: TGTGCCAGTAGTCGCGAACGGGGGAACACTGAAGCTTTCTTT. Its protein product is CASSRERGNTEAFF.

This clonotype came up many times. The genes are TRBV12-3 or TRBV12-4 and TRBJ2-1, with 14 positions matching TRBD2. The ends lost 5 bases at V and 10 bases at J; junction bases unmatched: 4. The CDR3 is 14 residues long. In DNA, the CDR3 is TGTGCCAGCAGTCCGGGACTAGCGGGAGTAGAGCAGTTCTTC. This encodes CASSPGLAGVEQFF.

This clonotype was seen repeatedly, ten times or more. The CDR3 loop reads CASSLSYSGNIQYF. The CDR3 region has the DNA TGCGCCAGCAGCTTGAGTTATTCGGGGAACATTCAGTACTTC. The gene calls are TRBV5-1 and TRBJ2-4; possibly TRBD2 for D (5 bases). V shed 1 base and J shed 7 bases, with 12 bases lying between them. This CDR3 contains 14 residues. Germline V gene data show CDR1 as SGHRS and CDR2 as YFSETQ.

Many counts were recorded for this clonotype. In nucleotides, the CDR3 is TGTGCCACCAGCAGAAAAATCAGGGATTGGTATGGCTACACCTTC. This sequence encodes CATSRKIRDWYGYTF. V and J are TRBV15 and TRBJ1-2, with a tentative D call TRBD1 (5 bases). This CDR3 has 15 amino acids. CDR1 and CDR2 (germline): LNHNV, YYDKDF (reference sequence). V was trimmed by 2 bases and J by 5 bases, leaving 15 bases between them.

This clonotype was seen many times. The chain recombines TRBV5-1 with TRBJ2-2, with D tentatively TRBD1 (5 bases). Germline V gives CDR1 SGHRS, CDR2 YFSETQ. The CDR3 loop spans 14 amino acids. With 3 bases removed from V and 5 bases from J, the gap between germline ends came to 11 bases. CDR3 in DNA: TGCGCCAGCAGCTACACAGGTGGGACCGGGGAGCTGTTTTTT. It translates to CASSYTGGTGELFF.

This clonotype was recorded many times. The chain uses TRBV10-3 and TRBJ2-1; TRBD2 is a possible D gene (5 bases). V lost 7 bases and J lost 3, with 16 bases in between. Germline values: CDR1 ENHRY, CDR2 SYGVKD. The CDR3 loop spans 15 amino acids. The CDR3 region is CAITELLGSYNEQFF. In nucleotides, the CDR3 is TGTGCCATCACCGAATTACTGGGGAGCTACAATGAGCAGTTCTTC.

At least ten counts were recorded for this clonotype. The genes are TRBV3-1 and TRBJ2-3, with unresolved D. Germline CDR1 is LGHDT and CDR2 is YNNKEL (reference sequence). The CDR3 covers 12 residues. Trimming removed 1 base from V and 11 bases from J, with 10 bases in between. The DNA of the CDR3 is TGTGCCAGCAGCCAAGGATGGGAAATGCAGTATTTT. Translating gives CASSQGWEMQYF.